Below, 12 T cell receptor beta chains from the same sample are listed, as sequenced in a study of regulatory T cells in long-lasting Graves disease (dated by TCRdb to the early 2020s). Interpreted using the paper, the time point label stands for: newly diagnosed GD, antithyroid drugs for less than 3 months. RNA was extracted from PBMCs in TRIzol for both TCR sequencing and RNA sequencing. Libraries were made using multiplex PCR. For sequencing, an Illumina HiSeq 4000 was employed. TCR beta libraries were built with iRepertoire HTBI primers and Arm-PCR amplification of CDR3 regions. TCRdb passed the public sequencing reads through fastp at Q25 and MiXCR, retaining productive beta sequences. Entries that share a CDR3 protein sequence are merged under the most common genes and DNA. In this sample the table shows approximately 350,000 distinct CDR3 sequences, roughly 12% of which occur a single time. Together, the top ten hold approximately 17% of the sample.

The sample was also linked to a second study, of T cells in Graves' hyperthyroidism and ophthalmopathy.

The sample consisted of peripheral blood mononuclear cells (PBMCs), taken at new diagnosis, from a patient treated with antithyroid drugs. These receptor sequences come from a young woman with Graves disease. Donor details come from another sample of the same person, matched by shared clones.

Concerning this clonotype: This may come from a read error, since a much larger clone is one base off. The chain uses TRBV6-2 or TRBV6-3 and TRBJ2-7, with a weak D call TRBD1 (5 bases). Germline V gene lookup returns CDR1 MNHEY and CDR2 SVGEGT. The CDR3 has 13 residues. DNA of the CDR3: TGTGCCAGCAGTTACACGACAGAGTACGGGCAGTACTTC. Translating gives CASSYTTEYGQYF.

Turning to this clonotype: Germline is not matched at one junction end, which may reflect a read error. The rearrangement joins TRBV4-1 to TRBJ1-1; possible D gene TRBD1, 6 bases. Per the germline V gene, CDR1 is MGHRA and CDR2 is YSYEKL. This CDR3 region has 15 residues. The CDR3 reads CASNQVGGGNTEAFF. For the CDR3, the DNA is TGCGCCAGCAACCAAGTTGGGGGCGGGAACACTGAAGCTTTCTTT.

This clonotype was seen at least ten times. The V and J genes are TRBV27 and TRBJ1-2; no clear D gene. This CDR3 is 16 amino acids long. Trimming shortened V by 2 bases and J by 2 bases, and 15 bases separated the two germline ends. The germline gives CDR1 MNHEY, CDR2 SMNVEV (reference sequence). The CDR3 protein is CASSLLPPTGNYGYTF. The CDR3 nucleotides are TGTGCCAGCAGTTTACTCCCCCCGACTGGAAACTATGGCTACACCTTC.

This clonotype was observed a single time. The V and J genes are TRBV4-3 and TRBJ1-2; D is unclear. CDR1 is LGHNA, CDR2 YSLEER, per germline. CDR3 size: 14 residues. Trimming took off 0 bases at V and 8 bases at J, with 13 bases between the two ends. CDR3 region: CASSQEYSGRGYTF. CDR3 bases: TGCGCCAGCAGCCAAGAATACTCCGGGAGAGGCTACACCTTC.

Ten or more counts support this clonotype. V is TRBV3-1 and J is TRBJ2-7, with TRBD1 as a possible D gene (5 bases). V lost 1 base, J lost 5 bases, and 9 bases lay in between. Germline CDR1 reads LGHDT; CDR2 reads YNNKEL (reference sequence). The CDR3 totals 13 residues. The CDR3, as DNA: TGTGCCAGCAGCCAAGTAGCAGGGAACGAGCAGTACTTC. As protein: CASSQVAGNEQYF.

This clonotype was counted many times. The CDR3 nucleotides read TGTGCCAGCAGCTTACTTTGGACTAGCGGGAGGGAGACCCAGTACTTC. This encodes CASSLLWTSGRETQYF. The chain uses TRBV7-3 and TRBJ2-5; 14 positions match TRBD2. V gave up 2 bases and J gave up 5 bases; unmatched junction bases: 4. CDR3 length: 16 amino acids. Germline CDR1 is SGHTA and CDR2 is FQGTGA.

Ten or more counts support this clonotype. V is TRBV6-2 or TRBV6-3 and J is TRBJ2-1; the match to TRBD2 covers 9 bases. Germline values: CDR1 MNHEY, CDR2 SVGEGT. The CDR3 extends over 14 amino acids. Trimming removed 7 bases from V and 4 bases from J; junction bases left unmatched: 5. The chain's CDR3 is CASTTLAGYNEQFF. CDR3 DNA sequence: TGTGCCAGCACCACACTAGCGGGTTACAATGAGCAGTTCTTC.

The genes are TRBV20-1 and TRBJ1-6; no firm D call. Germline V gene lookup returns CDR1 DFQATT and CDR2 SNEGSKA (reference sequence). Between the trimmed V and J ends, which lost 4 bases and 0 bases, there was a span of 7 bases. This CDR3 contains 14 residues. The CDR3 spells CSATMGSYNSPLHF. CDR3 sequence (DNA): TGCAGTGCTACTATGGGCTCCTATAATTCACCCCTCCACTTT.

This clonotype was counted at least ten times. The chain links TRBV7-2 to TRBJ2-3; no reliable D call. Germline V gene data show CDR1 as SGHTA and CDR2 as FQGNSA. CDR3 length: 12 amino acids. V dropped 2 bases and J dropped 5 bases, with 5 bases sitting between them. This chain's CDR3 is CASSLLVDTQYF. CDR3 sequence (DNA): TGTGCCAGCAGCTTACTAGTAGATACGCAGTATTTT.

This clonotype was counted a few times. This chain connects TRBV7-2 to TRBJ1-1; D uncertain. Trimming pared 1 base from V and 0 bases from J, leaving 9 bases between. Germline lookup yields CDR1 SGHTA and CDR2 FQGNSA. The CDR3 extends over 15 amino acids. The CDR3 sequence is CASSLDMIVNTEAFF. The CDR3, as DNA: TGTGCCAGCAGCTTAGATATGATCGTGAACACTGAAGCTTTCTTT.

Many counts were recorded for this clonotype. The V call is TRBV7-2, the J call TRBJ2-2; perhaps TRBD1 as D (6 bases). The V gene's germline CDR1 is SGHTA and CDR2 FQGNSA. V was shortened by 3 bases and J by 1 base, with 9 bases between the two germline ends. CDR3 length equals 15 residues. The CDR3 loop reads CASSFGGRNTGELFF. The DNA for the CDR3 is TGTGCCAGCAGCTTTGGGGGCCGGAACACCGGGGAGCTGTTTTTT.

There are a few counts of this clonotype. The rearrangement links TRBV7-9 to TRBJ1-2; D unresolved. V was shortened by 2 bases and J by 0 bases, with 10 bases between the two germline ends. Germline V CDR1 and CDR2: SEHNR, FQNEAQ (reference sequence). The CDR3 sequence is 15 residues long. The CDR3, as DNA: TGTGCCAGCAGCTTAACGGGAGACTCTAACTATGGCTACACCTTC. Amino acids: CASSLTGDSNYGYTF.